The next 25 T cell receptor beta chains were all read from a single sample in a study of shared T cell receptors in the human thymus. Profiling relied on immunoSEQ multiplex PCR, and the TCRdb table lists in-frame clones only, not all of them. Here the sample spans 700,000 to 750,000 clones, roughly 85% being singletons. These sequences were also reported in another study, on human thymus T cells.

Sequencing was carried out using thymocytes. Receptors were obtained from a girl less than two years old with a congenital heart defect.

The rearrangement links TRBV14 to TRBJ1-2, with 7 bases aligning to TRBD1. Per germline, CDR1 SGHDN and CDR2 FVKESK. The CDR3 contains 14 residues. Unmatched junction bases numbered 9, after V lost 3 bases and J lost 8 bases. The CDR3 loop is CASSHRQGPGGYTF. The CDR3 bases are TGTGCCAGCAGCCATCGACAGGGCCCTGGAGGCTACACCTTC.

J is TRBJ1-1 and V is TRBV2; D remains unclear. Trimming removed 8 bases at V and 8 bases at J, with 12 bases between. Germline V gives CDR1 SNHLY, CDR2 FYNNEI. The CDR3 extends over 11 amino acids. The CDR3 DNA reads as TGTGCCAGCCCCCAGTCAGAAGAAGCTTTCTTT. Protein: CASPQSEEAFF. Using reference TRBV2 and TRBJ1-1 for the parts outside the CDR3, the full variable domain is EPEVTQTPSHQVTQMGQEVILRCVPISNHLYFYWYRQILGQKVEFLVSFYNNEISEKSEIFDDQFSVERPDGSNFTLKIRSTKLEDSAMYFCASPQSEEAFFGQGTRLTVV.

This chain connects TRBV30 to TRBJ2-2; 12 bases align to TRBD2. Germline V gene data show CDR1 as GTSNPN and CDR2 as SVGIG (reference sequence). The CDR3 is made up of 19 amino acids. V gave up 0 bases and J gave up 3 bases; unmatched junction bases: 11. The CDR3, as DNA: TGTGCCTGGAGTGTAATGGCTAGCGGGGGGGCCGGCCACACCGGGGAGCTGTTTTTT. Translation: CAWSVMASGGAGHTGELFF.

CDR3 sequence reads: CATRQGSEQYF. The CDR3 bases are TGTGCCACCAGACAGGGAAGCGAGCAGTACTTC. The chain recombines TRBV10-3 with TRBJ2-7; 7 nucleotides match TRBD1. This CDR3 is built from 11 residues. In germline, CDR1 is ENHRY, CDR2 SYGVKD. V was pared by 10 bases and J by 6 bases, with 6 bases of the junction left unmatched.

The chain carries TRBV5-6 and TRBJ1-1, with 10 bases aligning to TRBD1. Germline V gene data show CDR1 as SGHDT and CDR2 as YYEEEE. The CDR3 sequence is 15 residues long. V shed 0 bases, J shed 6 bases, and the junction held 5 bases outside the gene matches. The chain's CDR3 is CASSLVRDRGPEAFF. The CDR3 nucleotides read TGTGCCAGCAGCTTGGTCCGGGACAGGGGCCCTGAAGCTTTCTTT.

The count of this clone is one. The J gene is TRBJ1-1, the V gene TRBV2; D uncertain. Germline assignment: CDR1 SNHLY and CDR2 FYNNEI. V gave up 8 bases and J gave up 9 bases, with 37 bases separating them. The CDR3 runs to 19 residues. CDR3 coding DNA: TGTGCCAGCGCCCGGGGATTGAGGCGTAGACCCCTAAAAGGGCGAAAAGCTTTCTTT. Translated: CASARGLRRRPLKGRKAFF.

The genes are TRBV27 and TRBJ2-5; D is undetermined. CDR3 size: 15 residues. V lost 1 base, J lost 1 base, and 10 bases lay in between. Germline CDR1 and CDR2: MNHEY and SMNVEV (reference sequence). The CDR3 DNA follows: TGTGCCAGCAGTTTATTGGGCCGTGTCCAAGAGACCCAGTACTTC. It is translated as CASSLLGRVQETQYF.

This chain links TRBV27 with TRBJ1-2, with no clear D. Trimming took 2 bases from V and 4 from J, leaving 17 bases between them. The CDR3 loop spans 16 amino acids. The germline V gene has CDR1 MNHEY and CDR2 SMNVEV (reference sequence). This CDR3 reads CASSLVGGGGPYGYTF. CDR3 sequence (DNA): TGTGCCAGCAGTTTAGTCGGAGGAGGTGGCCCCTATGGCTACACCTTC.

V and J are TRBV30 and TRBJ2-7; 7 nucleotides match TRBD2. J gave up 7 bases and V 0 bases, and 18 bases lay outside the gene matches. Germline V gene sequence: CDR1 GTSNPN, CDR2 SVGIG (reference sequence). This CDR3 contains 17 residues. DNA of the CDR3: TGTGCCTGGAGTGTATTGCTAGGCGGGGGACCTCCCCGAGAGCAGTACTTC. Protein product: CAWSVLLGGGPPREQYF.

This sequence joins TRBV6-1 and TRBJ2-7, with a tentative D call TRBD1 (5 bases). The CDR3 loop spans 17 amino acids. Germline lookup yields CDR1 MNHNS and CDR2 SASEGT. The V end was cut by 3 bases, the J end by 1 base, with 19 bases between. The CDR3 is CASSDRFRTPSSYEQYF. In DNA form, the CDR3 reads TGTGCCAGCAGTGATCGGTTCAGGACACCATCATCCTACGAGCAGTACTTC.

In this sample, this clone turned up a few times. V is TRBV9 and J is TRBJ2-7, with TRBD2 identical over 7 bases. Germline V gives CDR1 SGDLS, CDR2 YYNGEE. Germline trimming cut 3 bases from V and 1 base from J; bases unmatched to any gene: 7. The CDR3 length is 15 residues. CDR3 in DNA: TGTGCCAGCAGCGCAAGCGGGGAGTTGTCCTACGAGCAGTACTTC. As protein: CASSASGELSYEQYF.

The rearrangement links TRBV28 to TRBJ1-5; 7 nucleotides agree with TRBD1. Germline V gene sequence: CDR1 MDHEN, CDR2 SYDVKM. V gave up 5 bases and J gave up 2 bases; unmatched junction bases: 12. CDR3 length: 17 residues. The CDR3 protein is CASSQEQGNRGNQPQHF. CDR3 nucleotide sequence: TGTGCCAGCAGTCAAGAACAGGGGAATAGAGGCAATCAGCCCCAGCATTTT.

This chain uses TRBV27 with TRBJ1-2; D gene unclear. CDR1 MNHEY and CDR2 SMNVEV come from the germline V gene (reference sequence). This CDR3 region has 16 residues. Between the trimmed V and J ends, which lost 5 bases and 2 bases, there was a span of 18 bases. CDR3 coding DNA: TGTGCCAGCAGTCCACTCGCAGGAACAACAAACTATGGCTACACCTTC. Its protein product is CASSPLAGTTNYGYTF.

The rearrangement links TRBV5-1 to TRBJ1-6; 7 positions agree with TRBD1. The germline gives CDR1 SGHRS, CDR2 YFSETQ. The CDR3 is 15 residues long. V gave up 2 bases and J gave up 4 bases; unmatched junction bases: 3. The DNA of the CDR3 is TGCGCCAGCAGCTTATCGGGACAGTATAATTCACCCCTCCACTTT. Protein sequence: CASSLSGQYNSPLHF.

This clone was found once. The rearrangement uses TRBV19 and TRBJ2-1; D call uncertain. V was clipped by 5 bases and J by 1 base, with 12 bases between them. This CDR3 has 15 residues. Germline-derived CDR1 and CDR2 are LNHDA and SQIVND (reference sequence). The CDR3 is CASSVGARSYNEQFF. CDR3 DNA: TGTGCCAGTAGTGTAGGCGCGCGTTCCTACAATGAGCAGTTCTTC.

The rearrangement links TRBV6-1 to TRBJ1-1; no definite D call. Trimming left V 2 bases short and J 4 bases short, with 17 bases between. Germline CDR1 reads MNHNS; CDR2 reads SASEGT. The CDR3 consists of 16 residues. The CDR3 here is CASSEYGGEDGTEAFF. DNA of the CDR3: TGTGCCAGCAGTGAATACGGCGGGGAGGATGGCACTGAAGCTTTCTTT.

This sequence joins TRBV29-1 and TRBJ2-1; 10 bases are shared with TRBD1. The junction had 10 bases not matched to a gene; V was cut back by 6 bases and J by 5 bases. Germline V gene data show CDR1 as SQVTM and CDR2 as ANQGSEA. The CDR3 sequence is 15 residues long. This CDR3 reads CSVIHRDRGNNEQFF. Written as DNA, the CDR3 is TGCAGCGTAATACACCGGGACAGGGGAAACAATGAGCAGTTCTTC.

The V gene is TRBV19, the J gene TRBJ1-5; 8 nucleotides line up with TRBD1. CDR3 length: 15 amino acids. Germline CDR1 and CDR2: LNHDA and SQIVND (reference sequence). Trimming took 11 bases from V and 0 from J; bases not matched to a gene: 9. Here the CDR3 reads CAGGTGKYSNQPQHF. CDR3 DNA sequence: TGTGCCGGAGGGACAGGCAAATATAGCAATCAGCCCCAGCATTTT. The whole variable domain, filled in from reference TRBV19 and TRBJ1-5, reads DGGITQSPKYLFRKEGQNVTLSCEQNLNHDAMYWYRQDPGQGLRLIYYSQIVNDFQKGDIAEGYSVSREKKESFPLTVTSAQKNPTAFYLCAGGTGKYSNQPQHFGDGTRLSIL.

The chain recombines TRBV6-1 with TRBJ1-2; D is possibly TRBD1 (6 bases). Germline CDR1 reads MNHNS; CDR2 reads SASEGT. This CDR3 is built from 16 residues. The V end lost 0 bases, the J end lost 7 bases, and 18 bases lay between the germline ends. CDR3 sequence (DNA): TGTGCCAGCAGTGAAGCCAACCCGGGACATGGTTCTGGCTACACCTTC. The encoded protein is CASSEANPGHGSGYTF.

This clone was counted between two and nine times. The CDR3 protein is CATSYSNQPQHF. In nucleotides, the CDR3 is TGTGCCACCAGTTATAGCAATCAGCCCCAGCATTTT. The chain has TRBV15 and TRBJ1-5; D is uncertain. Between the trimmed V and J ends, which lost 6 bases and 0 bases, there was a span of 3 bases. Germline V CDR1 and CDR2: LNHNV, YYDKDF (reference sequence). This CDR3 comprises 12 residues.

The rearrangement joins TRBV6-5 to TRBJ2-1; D possibly corresponds to TRBD1 (6 bases). Germline CDR1 and CDR2: MNHEY and SVGAGI. This CDR3 is 14 amino acids long. Deletions cut 6 bases from V and 3 bases from J, with 12 bases between. This CDR3 reads CASRPLGGYNEQFF. The CDR3 bases are TGTGCCAGCAGACCACTAGGGGGCTACAATGAGCAGTTCTTC.

V is TRBV10-3 and J is TRBJ1-2, with 10 bases fitting TRBD1. Germline V CDR1 and CDR2: ENHRY, SYGVKD. V shed 6 bases and J 4 bases; nucleotides not matched to a gene: 8. The CDR3 totals 15 residues. CDR3 amino acids: CAIRGKTGGSYGYTF. In DNA, the CDR3 is TGTGCCATCAGGGGAAAGACAGGGGGCAGCTATGGCTACACCTTC.

To note about this clone: The junction differs from germline at one of its ends, possibly a read error. The chain links TRBV6-1 to TRBJ1-4; D gene unclear. CDR3 length: 14 amino acids. The germline V gene has CDR1 MNHNS and CDR2 SASEGT. The CDR3 region has the DNA TGTGCCAGCAGGGAAGACCTCGGCGGGCAAAAACTGTTTTTT. Its translation: CASREDLGGQKLFF.

The V and J genes are TRBV5-1 and TRBJ2-7; D call uncertain. The CDR3 is made up of 15 amino acids. The germline CDR1 and CDR2 sequences are SGHRS and YFSETQ. V was pared by 0 bases and J by 3 bases, with 13 bases between. CDR3 DNA: TGCGCCAGCAGCTTGGGCTCCTCGGGTCACTACGAGCAGTACTTC. It yields the protein CASSLGSSGHYEQYF. The whole variable domain, remainder taken from reference TRBV5-1 and TRBJ2-7, is KAGVTQTPRYLIKTRGQQVTLSCSPISGHRSVSWYQQTPGQGLQFLFEYFSETQRNKGNFPGRFSGRQFSNSRSEMNVSTLELGDSALYLCASSLGSSGHYEQYFGPGTRLTVT.

This rearrangement joins TRBV14 to TRBJ2-1, with 7 bases matching TRBD2. V dropped 0 bases and J dropped 6; count of bases not matched to a gene: 11. Germline CDR1 reads SGHDN; CDR2 reads FVKESK. The CDR3 sequence is 17 residues long. The DNA for the CDR3 is TGTGCCAGCAGCCAAGAAAGTCCGGCGGGGGTCCCCAATGAGCAGTTCTTC. Translated: CASSQESPAGVPNEQFF.